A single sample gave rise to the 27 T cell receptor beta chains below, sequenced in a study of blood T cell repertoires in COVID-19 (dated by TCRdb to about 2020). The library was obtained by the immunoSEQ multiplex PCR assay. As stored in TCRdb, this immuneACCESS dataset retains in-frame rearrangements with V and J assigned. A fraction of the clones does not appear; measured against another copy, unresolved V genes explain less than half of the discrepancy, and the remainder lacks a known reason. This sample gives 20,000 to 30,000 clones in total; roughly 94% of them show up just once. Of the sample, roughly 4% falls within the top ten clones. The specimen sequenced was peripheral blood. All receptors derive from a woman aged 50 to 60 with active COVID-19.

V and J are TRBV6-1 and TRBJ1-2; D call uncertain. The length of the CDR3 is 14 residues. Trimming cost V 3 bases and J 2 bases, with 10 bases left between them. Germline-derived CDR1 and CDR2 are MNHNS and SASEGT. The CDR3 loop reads CASSDSPRNYGYTF. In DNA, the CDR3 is TGTGCCAGCAGTGACAGTCCCAGAAACTATGGCTACACCTTC.

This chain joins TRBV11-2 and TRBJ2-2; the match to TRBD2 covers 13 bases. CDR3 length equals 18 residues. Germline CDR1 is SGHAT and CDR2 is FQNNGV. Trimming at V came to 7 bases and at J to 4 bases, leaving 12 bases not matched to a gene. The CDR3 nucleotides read TGTGCCAGCACCACCTGGACTAGCGGGGGACTGGGCACCGGGGAGCTGTTTTTT. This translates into CASTTWTSGGLGTGELFF.

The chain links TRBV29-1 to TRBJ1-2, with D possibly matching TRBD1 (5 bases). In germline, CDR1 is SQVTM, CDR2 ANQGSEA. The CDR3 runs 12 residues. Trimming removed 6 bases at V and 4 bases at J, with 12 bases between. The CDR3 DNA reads TGCAGCGTCCAGCAGGGTACCTATGGCTACACCTTC. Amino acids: CSVQQGTYGYTF.

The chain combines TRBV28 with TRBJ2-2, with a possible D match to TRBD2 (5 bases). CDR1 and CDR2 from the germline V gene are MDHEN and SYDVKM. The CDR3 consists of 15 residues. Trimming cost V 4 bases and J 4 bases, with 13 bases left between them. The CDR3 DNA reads TGTGCCAGCAGTTCGAAGTCTCGGGGCACCGGGGAGCTGTTTTTT. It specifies CASSSKSRGTGELFF.

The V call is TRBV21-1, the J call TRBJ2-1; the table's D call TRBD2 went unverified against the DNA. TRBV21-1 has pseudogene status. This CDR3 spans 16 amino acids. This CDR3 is CASSKVHTRGYNEQFF. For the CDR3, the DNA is TGTGCCAGCAGCAAAGTCCACACACGCGGCTACAATGAGCAGTTCTTC.

CDR3 sequence (DNA): TGTGCCAGTAGTATACAATCCTACTCCTACGAGCAGTACTTC. Translated, it gives CASSIQSYSYEQYF. V is TRBV19 and J is TRBJ2-7; D remains ambiguous. Germline CDR1 is LNHDA and CDR2 is SQIVND (reference sequence). The CDR3 is made up of 14 amino acids. Trimming took off 2 bases at V and 0 bases at J, with 8 bases between the two ends. Full variable domain (rest looked up from reference TRBV19 and TRBJ2-7): DGGITQSPKYLFRKEGQNVTLSCEQNLNHDAMYWYRQDPGQGLRLIYYSQIVNDFQKGDIAEGYSVSREKKESFPLTVTSAQKNPTAFYLCASSIQSYSYEQYFGPGTRLTVT.

CDR3 amino acids: CASSLLQGTEAFF. The CDR3 DNA reads as TGTGCCAGCAGCTTACTGCAGGGCACTGAAGCTTTCTTT. This chain links TRBV7-9 with TRBJ1-1; D possibly corresponds to TRBD1 (5 bases). V gave up 2 bases and J gave up 4 bases, with 8 bases separating them. The length of the CDR3 is 13 residues. Germline CDR1 is SEHNR and CDR2 is FQNEAQ (reference sequence).

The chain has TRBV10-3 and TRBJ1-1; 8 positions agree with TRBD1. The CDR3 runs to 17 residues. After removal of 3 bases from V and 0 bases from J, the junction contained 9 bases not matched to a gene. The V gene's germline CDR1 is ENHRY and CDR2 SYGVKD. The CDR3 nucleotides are TGTGCCATCAGTGAATCGGGACAGGCGATCATGAACACTGAAGCTTTCTTT. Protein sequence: CAISESGQAIMNTEAFF.

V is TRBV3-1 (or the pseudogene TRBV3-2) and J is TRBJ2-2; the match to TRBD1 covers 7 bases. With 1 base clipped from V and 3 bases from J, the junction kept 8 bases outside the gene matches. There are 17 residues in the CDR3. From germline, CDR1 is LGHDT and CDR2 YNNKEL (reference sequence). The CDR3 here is CASSQVRTGRDTGELFF. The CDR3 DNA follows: TGTGCCAGCAGCCAAGTCCGGACAGGTCGGGACACCGGGGAGCTGTTTTTT.

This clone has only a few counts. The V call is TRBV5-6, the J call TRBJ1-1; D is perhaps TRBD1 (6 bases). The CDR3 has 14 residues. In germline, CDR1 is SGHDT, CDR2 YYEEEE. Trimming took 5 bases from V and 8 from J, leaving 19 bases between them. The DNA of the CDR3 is TGTGCCAGCAGTACCCTTAGAGGGGGAGCGGAAGCTTTCTTT. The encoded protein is CASSTLRGGAEAFF.

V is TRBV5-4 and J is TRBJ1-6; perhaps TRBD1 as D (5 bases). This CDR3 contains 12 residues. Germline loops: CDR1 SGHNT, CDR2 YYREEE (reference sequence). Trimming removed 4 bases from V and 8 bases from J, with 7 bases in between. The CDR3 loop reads CASSTRDSPLHF. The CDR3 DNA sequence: TGTGCCAGCAGCACCAGGGATTCACCCCTCCACTTT.

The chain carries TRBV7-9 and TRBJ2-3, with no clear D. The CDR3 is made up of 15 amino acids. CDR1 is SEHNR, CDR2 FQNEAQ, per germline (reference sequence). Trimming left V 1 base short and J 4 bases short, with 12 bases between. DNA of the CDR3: TGTGCCAGCAGCTTAGATCTCCTAGTCGCAGATACGCAGTATTTT. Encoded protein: CASSLDLLVADTQYF.

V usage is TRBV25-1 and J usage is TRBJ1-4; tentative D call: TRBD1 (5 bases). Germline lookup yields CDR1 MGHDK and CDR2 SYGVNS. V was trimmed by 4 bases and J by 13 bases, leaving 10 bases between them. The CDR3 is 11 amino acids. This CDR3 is CASSGGDRLFF. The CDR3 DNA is TGTGCCAGCAGTGGGGGGGACCGACTGTTTTTT. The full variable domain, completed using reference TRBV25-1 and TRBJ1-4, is EADIYQTPRYLVIGTGKKITLECSQTMGHDKMYWYQQDPGMELHLIHYSYGVNSTEKGDLSSESTVSRIRTEHFPLTLESARPSHTSQYLCASSGGDRLFFGSGTQLSVL.

CDR3 sequence: CASSEGGNTGELFF. The CDR3 region has the DNA TGTGCCAGCAGTGAGGGGGGGAACACCGGGGAGCTGTTTTTT. The chain carries TRBV25-1 and TRBJ2-2; D might be TRBD2 (6 bases). Trimming took 3 bases from V and 1 from J, leaving 6 bases between them. Germline V gene lookup returns CDR1 MGHDK and CDR2 SYGVNS. This CDR3 region has 14 residues.

The CDR3: CASSQSANDRHEQYF. Written as DNA, the CDR3 is TGCGCCAGCAGCCAATCTGCAAATGACAGGCACGAGCAGTACTTC. The chain combines TRBV5-1 with TRBJ2-7, with D maybe TRBD1 (6 bases). This CDR3 contains 15 residues. V was pared by 4 bases and J by 5 bases, with 19 bases between. The V gene's germline CDR1 is SGHRS and CDR2 YFSETQ. The whole variable domain, remainder taken from reference TRBV5-1 and TRBJ2-7, is KAGVTQTPRYLIKTRGQQVTLSCSPISGHRSVSWYQQTPGQGLQFLFEYFSETQRNKGNFPGRFSGRQFSNSRSEMNVSTLELGDSALYLCASSQSANDRHEQYFGPGTRLTVT.

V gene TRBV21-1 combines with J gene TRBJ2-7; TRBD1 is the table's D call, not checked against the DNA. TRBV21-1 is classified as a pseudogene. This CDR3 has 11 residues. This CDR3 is CDGRVGDEQYV. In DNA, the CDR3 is TGCGACGGCAGGGTAGGAGACGAGCAGTACGTC.

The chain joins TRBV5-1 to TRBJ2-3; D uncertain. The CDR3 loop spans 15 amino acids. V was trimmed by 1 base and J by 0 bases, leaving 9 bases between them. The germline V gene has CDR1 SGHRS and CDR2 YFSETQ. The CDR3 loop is CASSLQVPSTDTQYF. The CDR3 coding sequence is TGCGCCAGCAGCTTGCAGGTCCCTAGCACAGATACGCAGTATTTT.

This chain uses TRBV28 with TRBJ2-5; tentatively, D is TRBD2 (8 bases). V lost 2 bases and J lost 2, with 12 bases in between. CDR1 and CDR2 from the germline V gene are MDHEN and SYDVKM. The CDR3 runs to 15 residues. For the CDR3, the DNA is TGTGCCAGCAGTTTAGCGGGGGGACAGCAAGAGACCCAGTACTTC. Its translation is CASSLAGGQQETQYF.

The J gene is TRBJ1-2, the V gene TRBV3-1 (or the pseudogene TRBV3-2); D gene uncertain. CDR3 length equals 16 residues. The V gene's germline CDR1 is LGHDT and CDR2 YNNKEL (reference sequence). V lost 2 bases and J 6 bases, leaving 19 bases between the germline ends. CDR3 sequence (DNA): TGTGCCAGCAGCCAACGCACCGGGCCACGGGAGGATGGCTACACCTTC. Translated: CASSQRTGPREDGYTF.

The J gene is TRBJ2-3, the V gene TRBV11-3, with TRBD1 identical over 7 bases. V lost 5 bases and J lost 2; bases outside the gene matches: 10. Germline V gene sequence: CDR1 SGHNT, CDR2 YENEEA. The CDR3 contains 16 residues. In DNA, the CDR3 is TGTGCCAGCAGCCAGGGCGGACAGGAGCCCACAGATACGCAGTATTTT. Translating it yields CASSQGGQEPTDTQYF.

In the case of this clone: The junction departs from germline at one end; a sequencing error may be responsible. The CDR3 coding sequence is TGTGCTAGCAGCTTGTCCGGGGGGACCCAGTACTTC. As protein: CASSLSGGTQYF. The genes are TRBV7-7 and TRBJ2-5; the D gene is possibly TRBD2 (6 bases). The CDR3 consists of 12 residues. The V gene's germline CDR1 is SSHAT and CDR2 FNYEAQ (reference sequence).

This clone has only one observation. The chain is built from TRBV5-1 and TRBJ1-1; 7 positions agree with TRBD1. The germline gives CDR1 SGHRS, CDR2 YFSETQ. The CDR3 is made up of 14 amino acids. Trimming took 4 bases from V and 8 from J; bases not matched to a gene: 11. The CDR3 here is CASSPLQQGQEAFF. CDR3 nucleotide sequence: TGCGCCAGCAGCCCCCTCCAACAGGGGCAGGAAGCTTTCTTT.

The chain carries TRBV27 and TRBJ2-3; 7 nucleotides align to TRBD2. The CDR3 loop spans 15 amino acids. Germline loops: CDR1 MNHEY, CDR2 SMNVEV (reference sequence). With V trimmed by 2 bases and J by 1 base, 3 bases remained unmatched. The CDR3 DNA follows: TGTGCCAGCAGTTTAAGTCTAGCGGGCACAGATACGCAGTATTTT. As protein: CASSLSLAGTDTQYF.

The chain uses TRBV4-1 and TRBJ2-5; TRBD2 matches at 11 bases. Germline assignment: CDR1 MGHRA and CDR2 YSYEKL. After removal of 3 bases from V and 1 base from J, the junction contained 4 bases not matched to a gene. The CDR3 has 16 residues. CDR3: CASSQGLAEAQETQYF. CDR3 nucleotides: TGCGCCAGCAGCCAGGGACTAGCGGAGGCCCAAGAGACCCAGTACTTC.

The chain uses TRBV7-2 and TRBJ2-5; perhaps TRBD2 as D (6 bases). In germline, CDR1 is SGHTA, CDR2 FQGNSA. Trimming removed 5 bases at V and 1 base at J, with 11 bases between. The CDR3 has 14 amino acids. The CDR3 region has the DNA TGTGCCAGCAGCCCGGGACTCCGCCAAGAGACCCAGTACTTC. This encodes CASSPGLRQETQYF.

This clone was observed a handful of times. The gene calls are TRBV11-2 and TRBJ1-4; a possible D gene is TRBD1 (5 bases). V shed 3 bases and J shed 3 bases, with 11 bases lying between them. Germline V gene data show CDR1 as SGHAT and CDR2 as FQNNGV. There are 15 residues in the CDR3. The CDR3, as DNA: TGTGCCAGCAGCTTCTCCGGGGGACCTAATGAAAAACTGTTTTTT. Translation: CASSFSGGPNEKLFF.

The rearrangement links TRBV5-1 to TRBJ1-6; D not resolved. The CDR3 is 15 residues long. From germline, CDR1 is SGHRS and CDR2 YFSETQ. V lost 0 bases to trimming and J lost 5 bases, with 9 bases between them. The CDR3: CASSLGLADNSPLHF. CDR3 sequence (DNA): TGCGCCAGCAGCTTGGGACTCGCAGATAATTCACCCCTCCACTTT.